The next 8 T cell receptor beta chains were all read from a single sample in a study of blood T cell repertoires in COVID-19. TCRdb keeps only in-frame clones here, not all; method: immunoSEQ multiplex PCR. Of over 300,000 clones in the sample, 75% to 90% were seen once. Sequenced material: PBMCs or T cells enriched from blood (not recorded which). These receptors were obtained from a man in his thirties or forties who had recovered from COVID-19.

V gene TRBV29-1 combines with J gene TRBJ1-1; TRBD1 aligns across 7 bases. The germline V gene has CDR1 SQVTM and CDR2 ANQGSEA. The CDR3 runs 12 residues. V shed 6 bases, J shed 5 bases, and the junction held 6 bases outside the gene matches. The CDR3: CSVRVRGTEAFF. CDR3 DNA sequence: TGCAGCGTCCGCGTCAGGGGGACTGAAGCTTTCTTT.

This clone appeared a single time. The gene calls are TRBV5-4 and TRBJ1-2; TRBD1 matches at 7 bases. This CDR3 has 15 amino acids. With 3 bases clipped from V and 5 bases from J, the junction kept 10 bases outside the gene matches. Germline loops: CDR1 SGHNT, CDR2 YYREEE (reference sequence). DNA for the CDR3: TGTGCCAGCAGCTCTGGGGCAGGGGGTGAATATGGCTACACCTTC. It translates to CASSSGAGGEYGYTF.

The chain joins TRBV18 to TRBJ1-5; 8 nucleotides match TRBD1. The CDR3 covers 17 residues. Germline CDR1 is KGHSH and CDR2 is LQKENI. Trimming took 5 bases from V and 4 from J; bases not matched to a gene: 13. For the CDR3, the DNA is TGTGCCAGCTCAGCTCCAGACAGGGGAGGTATGAATCAGCCCCAGCATTTT. Translation gives CASSAPDRGGMNQPQHF. The variable domain in full, with the rest retrieved from reference TRBV18 and TRBJ1-5, is NAGVMQNPRHLVRRRGQEARLRCSPMKGHSHVYWYRQLPEEGLKFMVYLQKENIIDESGMPKERFSAEFPKEGPSILRIQQVVRGDSAAYFCASSAPDRGGMNQPQHFGDGTRLSIL.

The rearrangement links TRBV19 to TRBJ1-2; maybe TRBD1 (6 bases). CDR3 length equals 14 residues. V was trimmed by 4 bases and J by 4 bases, leaving 13 bases between them. CDR1 and CDR2 (germline): LNHDA, SQIVND (reference sequence). The CDR3: CASSSQGRTYGYTF. DNA for the CDR3: TGTGCCAGTAGTAGTCAGGGGCGCACCTATGGCTACACCTTC.

The rearrangement uses TRBV24-1 and TRBJ2-5; 8 bases agree with TRBD1. CDR3 length: 16 amino acids. Germline values: CDR1 KGHDR, CDR2 SFDVKD. With V trimmed by 4 bases and J by 4 bases, 10 bases remained unmatched. In nucleotides, the CDR3 is TGTGCCACCAGTGACCCGACAGGGGCCGGGGGAGAGACCCAGTACTTC. Amino acid sequence: CATSDPTGAGGETQYF.

V gene TRBV4-1 combines with J gene TRBJ1-5, with unresolved D. V was shortened by 0 bases and J by 0 bases, with 21 bases between the two germline ends. Germline V lookup: CDR1 MGHRA, CDR2 YSYEKL. The length of the CDR3 is 20 residues. CDR3 DNA sequence: TGCGCCAGCAGCCAAGATAGTGTGGGCTCACTGTTGGGTAGCAATCAGCCCCAGCATTTT. Translating gives CASSQDSVGSLLGSNQPQHF.

This clone was seen a single time. The chain carries TRBV5-4 and TRBJ1-2; possible D gene TRBD1, 5 bases. V lost 0 bases and J lost 8, with 8 bases in between. There are 12 residues in the CDR3. Germline V lookup: CDR1 SGHNT, CDR2 YYREEE (reference sequence). The CDR3, as DNA: TGTGCCAGCAGCTTGGACAGGAGAGGCTACACCTTC. Residues: CASSLDRRGYTF.

The chain joins TRBV9 to TRBJ2-1; no reliable D call. The V gene lost 4 bases and the J gene lost 4 bases, with 15 bases spanning the gap. CDR3 length equals 15 residues. The V gene's germline CDR1 is SGDLS and CDR2 YYNGEE. CDR3 loop: CASSPSNSNYNEQFF. In DNA, the CDR3 is TGTGCCAGCAGCCCTTCTAACTCCAATTACAATGAGCAGTTCTTC.